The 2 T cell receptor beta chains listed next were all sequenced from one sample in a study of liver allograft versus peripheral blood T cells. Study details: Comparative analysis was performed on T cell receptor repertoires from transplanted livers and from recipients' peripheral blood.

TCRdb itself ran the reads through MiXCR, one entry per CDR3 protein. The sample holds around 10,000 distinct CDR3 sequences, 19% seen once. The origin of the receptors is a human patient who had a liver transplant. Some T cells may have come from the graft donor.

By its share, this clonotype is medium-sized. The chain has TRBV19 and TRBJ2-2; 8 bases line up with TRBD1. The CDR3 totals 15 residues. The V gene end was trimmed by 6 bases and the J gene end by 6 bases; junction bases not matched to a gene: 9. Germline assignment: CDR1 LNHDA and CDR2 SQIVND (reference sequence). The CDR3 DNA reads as TGTGCCAGTAGAAGACAGGGGATCTTGTCCGGGGAGCTGTTTTTT. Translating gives CASRRQGILSGELFF.

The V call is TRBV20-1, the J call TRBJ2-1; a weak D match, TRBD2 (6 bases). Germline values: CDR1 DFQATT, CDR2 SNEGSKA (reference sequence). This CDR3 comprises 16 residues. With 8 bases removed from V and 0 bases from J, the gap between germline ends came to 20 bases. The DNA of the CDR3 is TGCAGTACTCTTGCGGCGGGGCTAAGCTCCTACAATGAGCAGTTCTTC. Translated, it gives CSTLAAGLSSYNEQFF.